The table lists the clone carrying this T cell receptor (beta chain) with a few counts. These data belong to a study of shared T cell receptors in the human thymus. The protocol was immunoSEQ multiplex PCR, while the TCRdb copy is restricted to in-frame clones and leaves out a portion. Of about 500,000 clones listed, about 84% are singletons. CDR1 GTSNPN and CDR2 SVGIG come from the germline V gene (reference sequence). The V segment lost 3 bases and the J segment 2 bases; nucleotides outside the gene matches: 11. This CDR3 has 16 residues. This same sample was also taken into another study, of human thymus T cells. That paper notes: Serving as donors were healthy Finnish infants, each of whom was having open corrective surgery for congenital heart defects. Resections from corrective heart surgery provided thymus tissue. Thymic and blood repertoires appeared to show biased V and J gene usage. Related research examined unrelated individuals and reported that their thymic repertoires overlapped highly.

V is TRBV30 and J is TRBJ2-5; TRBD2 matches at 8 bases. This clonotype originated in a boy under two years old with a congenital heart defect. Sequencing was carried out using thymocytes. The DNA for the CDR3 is TGTGCCTGGAGCGGTTTGAAAGAGCGGGGGCAAGAGACCCAGTACTTC. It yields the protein CAWSGLKERGQETQYF.